The rows below give T cell receptor beta chains drawn from one sample of a study of long-term antiretroviral therapy in people with HIV. Data came from immunoSEQ multiplex PCR; TCRdb stores just in-frame clones and leaves some out. The sample includes 35,000 or so clones, over 90% seen only once; the top ten take 3.6%. The material was unsorted PBMCs, obtained 4.1 years after starting antiretroviral therapy. The receptors stem from a woman aged 50 to 65 with HIV. Both conserved end residues are part of each CDR3. The order of the fields is D gene, clone size, V gene, J gene, CDR3 DNA, CDR3 protein. D genes are given only for firm matches. Part of the rows lack a size; the others show once, few, many or a class for expanded clones.

>TRBD1|.|TRBV9|TRBJ1-1
TGTGCCAGCAGCGGAGTCCCGGGACAGGGATCCAATGAAGCTTTCTTT
CASSGVPGQGSNEAFF
>.|.|TRBV5-4|TRBJ1-2
TGTGCCAGCAGCTTGGTCGGGGGAGACTATGGCTACACCTTC
CASSLVGGDYGYTF
>TRBD1|.|TRBV7-2|TRBJ2-7
TGTGCCAGCAGCCAGGACAGGGGAAGGGGGGAGCAGTACTTC
CASSQDRGRGEQYF
>TRBD2|.|TRBV7-6|TRBJ2-7
TGTGCCAGCAGCTTAGAGCGGGGGCTCTCCTACGAGCAGTACTTC
CASSLERGLSYEQYF
>TRBD2|once|TRBV4-2|TRBJ2-5
TGTGCCAGCAGCCAGTATCAGGGAGGGCAAGAGACCCAGTACTTC
CASSQYQGGQETQYF
>TRBD1|once|TRBV5-4|TRBJ2-5
TGTGCCAGCAGCGCGGACAGGGGGCGTGAGACCCAGTACTTC
CASSADRGRETQYF
>.|once|TRBV5-1|TRBJ1-4
TGCGCCAGCAGCTTGGCCGAGGGTAGGAGTGAAAAACTGTTTTTT
CASSLAEGRSEKLFF
>TRBD2|.|TRBV6-6|TRBJ2-2
TGTGCCAGCAGTTTACTAGCGGGGGACACCGGGGAGCTGTTTTTT
CASSLLAGDTGELFF
>TRBD1|.|TRBV7-2|TRBJ1-2
TGTGCCAGCAGCAACCCTGGGGTCAGGGGGACTAACTATGGCTACACCTTC
CASSNPGVRGTNYGYTF
>.|.|TRBV7-9|TRBJ2-7
TGTGCCAGCAGCGATAAGGACTGGGGCTACGAGCAGTACTTC
CASSDKDWGYEQYF
>.|.|TRBV23-1|TRBJ2-7
TGCGCCAGCAGTCCATTTTGGGCGCCGGAACCCTACGAGCAGTACTTC
CASSPFWAPEPYEQYF
>.|.|TRBV6-5|TRBJ1-4
TGTGCCAGCAGTTCCCTCCTAGTTGAAAAACTGTTTTTT
CASSSLLVEKLFF
>.|.|TRBV2|TRBJ1-6
TGTGCCAGCAGTGACCAGGCACCCGATCATTCACCCCTCCACTTT
CASSDQAPDHSPLHF
>.|.|TRBV27|TRBJ2-1
TGTGCCAGCAGATCCCCAGGGGCTTACTACAATGAGCAGTTCTTC
CASRSPGAYYNEQFF
>TRBD2|once|TRBV6-5|TRBJ2-1
TGTGCCAGCAGTCGGGACTATACCTCCTACAATGAGCAGTTCTTC
CASSRDYTSYNEQFF